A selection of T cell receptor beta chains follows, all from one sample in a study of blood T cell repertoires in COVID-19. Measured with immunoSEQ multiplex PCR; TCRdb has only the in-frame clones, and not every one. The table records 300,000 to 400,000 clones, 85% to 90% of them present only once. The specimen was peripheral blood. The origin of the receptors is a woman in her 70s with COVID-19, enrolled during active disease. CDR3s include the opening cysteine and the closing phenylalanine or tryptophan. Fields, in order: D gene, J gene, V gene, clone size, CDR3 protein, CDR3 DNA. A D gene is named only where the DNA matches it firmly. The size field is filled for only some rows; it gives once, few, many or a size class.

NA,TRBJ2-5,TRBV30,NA,CAWSAPRGGQETQYF,TGTGCCTGGAGTGCCCCGAGGGGGGGCCAAGAGACCCAGTACTTC
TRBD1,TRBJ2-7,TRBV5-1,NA,CASSPTPGTDHEQYF,TGCGCCAGCAGCCCAACGCCCGGGACAGATCACGAGCAGTACTTC
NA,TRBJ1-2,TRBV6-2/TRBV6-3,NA,CASSYPDRLLNYTF,TGTGCCAGCAGTTATCCCGACAGACTTTTGAACTACACCTTC
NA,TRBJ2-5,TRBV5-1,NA,CASRTRQETQYF,TGCGCCAGCAGGACTAGACAAGAGACCCAGTACTTC
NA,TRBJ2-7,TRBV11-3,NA,CASSRSVNSYEQYF,TGTGCCAGCAGCCGTAGCGTGAACTCCTACGAGCAGTACTTC
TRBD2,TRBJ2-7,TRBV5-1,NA,CASSAGGEVGYEQYF,TGCGCCAGCAGCGCGGGGGGCGAGGTAGGCTACGAGCAGTACTTC
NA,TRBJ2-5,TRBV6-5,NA,CASSYSAGQETQYF,TGTGCCAGCAGTTACTCGGCAGGGCAAGAGACCCAGTACTTC
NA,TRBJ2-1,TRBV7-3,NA,CASSLGGSAYNEQFF,TGTGCCAGCAGCCTCGGGGGATCAGCTTACAATGAGCAGTTCTTC
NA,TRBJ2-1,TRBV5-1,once,CASSLVARGDNEQFF,TGCGCCAGCAGCTTGGTAGCCAGGGGGGACAATGAGCAGTTCTTC
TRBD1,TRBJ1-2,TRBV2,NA,CASSYRTGVSSNYGYTF,TGTGCCAGCAGTTATCGGACAGGGGTTAGTAGCAACTATGGCTACACCTTC
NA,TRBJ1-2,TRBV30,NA,CAWSVSRTAPGYTF,TGTGCCTGGAGTGTATCTCGGACAGCTCCCGGCTACACCTTC
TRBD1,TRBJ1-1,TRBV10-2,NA,CASRAGRGTGINTEAFF,TGCGCCAGCAGGGCGGGTAGGGGGACAGGGATCAACACTGAAGCTTTCTTT
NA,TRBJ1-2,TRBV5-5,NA,CASTPPKRDNRTLDYGYTF,TGTGCCAGCACCCCTCCTAAGCGGGACAACCGGACCCTAGACTATGGCTACACCTTC
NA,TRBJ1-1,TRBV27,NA,CGSGGRDTEAFF,TGCGGATCCGGGGGACGGGACACTGAAGCTTTCTTT
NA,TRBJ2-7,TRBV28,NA,CASRRGYEQYF,TGTGCCAGCAGGCGAGGCTACGAGCAGTACTTC
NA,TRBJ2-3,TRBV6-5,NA,CASSLSHHTQYF,TGTGCCAGCAGTCTCAGTCACCATACGCAGTATTTT
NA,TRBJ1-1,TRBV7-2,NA,CASSDRVKVFF,TGTGCCAGCAGCGACCGGGTCAAGGTTTTCTTT
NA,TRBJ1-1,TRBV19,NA,CASISGNTEAFF,TGTGCCAGTATCTCAGGGAACACTGAAGCTTTCTTT
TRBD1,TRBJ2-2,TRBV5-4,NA,CASSLGTGLVSGELFF,TGTGCCAGCAGCTTGGGGACAGGGTTAGTAAGCGGGGAGCTGTTTTTT
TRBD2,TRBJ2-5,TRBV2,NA,CASSEARASGGQKTQYF,TGTGCCAGCAGTGAAGCGAGGGCTAGCGGGGGGCAGAAGACCCAGTACTTC
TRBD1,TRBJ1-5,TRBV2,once,CASSESPGTASQPQHF,TGTGCCAGCAGTGAATCTCCCGGGACAGCGAGTCAGCCCCAGCATTTT
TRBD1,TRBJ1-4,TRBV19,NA,CATRQGNEKLFF,TGTGCCACAAGACAGGGTAATGAAAAACTGTTTTTT
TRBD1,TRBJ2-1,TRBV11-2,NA,CASSRAGTGMEYNEQFF,TGTGCCAGCAGCCGAGCCGGGACAGGAATGGAGTACAATGAGCAGTTCTTC